This T cell receptor (beta chain) was found in a study of PD-1 blockade in classical Hodgkin lymphoma. The table lists this clone with a count of one. Repertoires were generated with immunoSEQ multiplex PCR, while TCRdb's copy carries only in-frame clones and drops some. This table has approximately 25,000 clones, about 89% appearing once. Time point noted: newly diagnosed, previously untreated cHL patient sample. Thawed PBMCs underwent magnetic negative selection to yield purified CD4+ T cells. V lost 4 bases and J 1 base, leaving 16 bases between the germline ends. This CDR3 is 16 amino acids long. Germline V gene data show CDR1 as SGHVS and CDR2 as FQNEAQ.

The clonotype comes from a human donor with classical Hodgkin lymphoma. The V call is TRBV7-8, the J call TRBJ2-5; a weak D match, TRBD1 (6 bases). The sample consisted of CD4+ T cells from blood. CDR3 sequence reads: CASSSRGDKLQETQYF. The DNA of the CDR3 is TGTGCCAGCAGCTCGCGAGGGGACAAACTCCAAGAGACCCAGTACTTC.